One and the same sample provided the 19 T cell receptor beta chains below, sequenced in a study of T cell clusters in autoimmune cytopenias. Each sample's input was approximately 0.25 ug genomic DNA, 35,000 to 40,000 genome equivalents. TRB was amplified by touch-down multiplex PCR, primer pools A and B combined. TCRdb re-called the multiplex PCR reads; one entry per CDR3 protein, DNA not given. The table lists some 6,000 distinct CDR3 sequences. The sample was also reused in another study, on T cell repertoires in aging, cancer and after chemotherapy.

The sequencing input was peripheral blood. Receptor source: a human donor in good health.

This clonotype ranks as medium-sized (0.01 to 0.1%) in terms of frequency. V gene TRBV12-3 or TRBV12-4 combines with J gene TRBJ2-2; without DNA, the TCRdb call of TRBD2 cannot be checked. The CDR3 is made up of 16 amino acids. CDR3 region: CASSPTASGNTGELFF.

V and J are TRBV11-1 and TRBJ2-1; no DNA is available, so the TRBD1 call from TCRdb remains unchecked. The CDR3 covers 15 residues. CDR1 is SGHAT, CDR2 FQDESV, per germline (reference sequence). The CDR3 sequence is CASSLVVRGRHEQFF.

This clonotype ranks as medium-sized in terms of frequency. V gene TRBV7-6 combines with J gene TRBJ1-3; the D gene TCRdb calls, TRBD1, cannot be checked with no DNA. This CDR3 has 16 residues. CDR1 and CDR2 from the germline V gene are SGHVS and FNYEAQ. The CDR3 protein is CASSLGTGGSGNTIYF.

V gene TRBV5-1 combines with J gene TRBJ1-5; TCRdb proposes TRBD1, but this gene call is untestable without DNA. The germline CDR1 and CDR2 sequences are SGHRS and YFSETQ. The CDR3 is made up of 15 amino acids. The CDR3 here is CASSLGTNDGQPQHF.

CDR3 sequence reads: CASSQRRQGIDSGANVLTF. The chain recombines TRBV4-1 with TRBJ2-6; the TCRdb D gene call, TRBD1, has no DNA to confirm it. Germline values: CDR1 MGHRA, CDR2 YSYEKL. CDR3 length: 19 amino acids.

The CDR3 loop is CASSLSGTASTHGYTF. The gene calls are TRBV12-3 or TRBV12-4 and TRBJ1-2; the D gene TCRdb calls, TRBD1, cannot be checked with no DNA. The CDR3 has 16 amino acids.

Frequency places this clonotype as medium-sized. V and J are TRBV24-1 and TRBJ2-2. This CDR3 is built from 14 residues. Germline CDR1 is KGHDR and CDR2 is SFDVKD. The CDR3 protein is CATSGQTNTGELFF.

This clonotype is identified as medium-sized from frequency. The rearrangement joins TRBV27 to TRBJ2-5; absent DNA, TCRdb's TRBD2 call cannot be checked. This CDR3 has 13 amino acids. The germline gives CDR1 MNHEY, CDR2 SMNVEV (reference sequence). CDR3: CATKTSGQETQYF.

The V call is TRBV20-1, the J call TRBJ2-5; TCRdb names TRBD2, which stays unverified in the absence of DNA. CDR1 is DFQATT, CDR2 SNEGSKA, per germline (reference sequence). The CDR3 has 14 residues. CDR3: CSAPFGREVGTQYF.

CDR3 loop: CASSAVGRTGPGANVLTF. V is TRBV28 and J is TRBJ2-6; TCRdb's D call of TRBD2 is untestable without DNA. The CDR3 extends over 18 amino acids. Germline CDR1 reads MDHEN; CDR2 reads SYDVKM.

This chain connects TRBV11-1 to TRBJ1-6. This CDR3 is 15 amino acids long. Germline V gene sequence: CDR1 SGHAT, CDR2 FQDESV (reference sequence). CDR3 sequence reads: CASSPRAANNSPLHF.

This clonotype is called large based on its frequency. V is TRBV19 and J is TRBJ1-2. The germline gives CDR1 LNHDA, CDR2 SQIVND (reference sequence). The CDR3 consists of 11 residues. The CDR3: CASRKGGGYTF.

The CDR3 is CATTRGLGEQYF. The V call is TRBV6-6, the J call TRBJ2-7; TCRdb lists TRBD1, though no DNA is available to test this call. The CDR3 extends over 12 amino acids. Germline V gene data show CDR1 as MNHNY and CDR2 as SVGAGI (reference sequence).

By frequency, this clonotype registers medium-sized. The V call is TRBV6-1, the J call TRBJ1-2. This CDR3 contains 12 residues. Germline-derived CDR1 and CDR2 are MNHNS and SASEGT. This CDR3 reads CASIPQSRGYTF.

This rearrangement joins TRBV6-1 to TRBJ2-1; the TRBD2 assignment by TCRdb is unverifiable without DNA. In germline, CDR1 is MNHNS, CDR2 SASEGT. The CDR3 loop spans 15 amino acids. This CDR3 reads CASRALGRGYNEQFF.

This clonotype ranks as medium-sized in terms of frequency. The CDR3 region is CASSRSDPNEKLFF. The chain uses TRBV5-1 and TRBJ1-4; TCRdb returns TRBD1, unconfirmable since there is no DNA. CDR3 length: 14 residues. Germline CDR1 reads SGHRS; CDR2 reads YFSETQ. Together with reference TRBV5-1 and TRBJ1-4, the CDR3 gives the full variable domain: KAGVTQTPRYLIKTRGQQVTLSCSPISGHRSVSWYQQTPGQGLQFLFEYFSETQRNKGNFPGRFSGRQFSNSRSEMNVSTLELGDSALYLCASSRSDPNEKLFFGSGTQLSVL.

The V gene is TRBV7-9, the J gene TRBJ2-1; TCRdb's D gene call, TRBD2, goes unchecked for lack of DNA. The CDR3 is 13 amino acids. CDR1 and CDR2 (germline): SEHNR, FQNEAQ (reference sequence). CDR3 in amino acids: CASSRDSVGEQFF.

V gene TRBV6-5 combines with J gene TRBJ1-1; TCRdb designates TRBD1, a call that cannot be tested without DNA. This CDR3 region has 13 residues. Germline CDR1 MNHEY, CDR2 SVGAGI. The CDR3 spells CASSKTGTTEAFF.

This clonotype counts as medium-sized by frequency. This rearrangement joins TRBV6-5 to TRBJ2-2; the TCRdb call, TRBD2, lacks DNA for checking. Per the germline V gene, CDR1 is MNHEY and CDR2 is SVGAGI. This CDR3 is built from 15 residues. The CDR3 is CASSYSTGGAGELFF.